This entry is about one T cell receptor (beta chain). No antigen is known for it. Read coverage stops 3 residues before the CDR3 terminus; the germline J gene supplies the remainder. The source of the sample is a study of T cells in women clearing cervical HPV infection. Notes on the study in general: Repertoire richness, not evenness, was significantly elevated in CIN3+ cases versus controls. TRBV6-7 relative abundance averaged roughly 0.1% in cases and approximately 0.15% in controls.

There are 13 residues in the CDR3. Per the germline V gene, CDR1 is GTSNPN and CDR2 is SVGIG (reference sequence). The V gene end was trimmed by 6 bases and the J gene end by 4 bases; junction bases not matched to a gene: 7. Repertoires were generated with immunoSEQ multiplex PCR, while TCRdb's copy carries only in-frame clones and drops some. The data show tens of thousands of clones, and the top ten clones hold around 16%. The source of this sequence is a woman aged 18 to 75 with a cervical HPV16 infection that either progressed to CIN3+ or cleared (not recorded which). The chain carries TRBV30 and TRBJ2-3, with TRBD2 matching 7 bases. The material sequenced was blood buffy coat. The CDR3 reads CACGTNTADTQYF. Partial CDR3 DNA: TGTGCCTGTGGGACTAACACGGCAGATACG.